This T cell receptor beta chain was obtained from a study of T-cell reconstitution after alpha-beta-depleted transplantation in children. Findings of the study overall: The origin of high day-60 TCRbeta diversity in some patients lay in surviving recipient T cells and thymic progenitors.

The CDR3 totals 16 residues. The germline gives CDR1 MNHEY, CDR2 SVGAGI. With 0 bases clipped from V and 4 bases from J, the junction kept 7 bases outside the gene matches. Unique molecular identifiers featured in how the TCRbeta library was prepared. Using its own MiXCR run on the PCR reads, TCRdb lists one record per CDR3 protein. This repertoire shows approximately 1,000,000 distinct CDR3 sequences, around 30% found once; its top ten account for more than 25%. In the case of this clonotype: Its specificity is not known.

This clonotype was obtained from a boy under two years old who had a stem cell transplant for SCID, so the T cells may come from the graft donor. The sequencing used PBMCs, mostly from graft donor cells, collected 360 days after TCRalphabeta/CD19-depleted stem cell transplant. The chain joins TRBV6-5 to TRBJ2-7, with 9 bases matching TRBD2. Here the CDR3 reads CASSYSARGGPYEQYF. The CDR3 DNA reads TGTGCCAGCAGTTACTCAGCGCGGGGGGGCCCGTACGAGCAGTACTTC.